These 20 T cell receptor beta chains were sequenced from one sample in a study of shared clonotypes between healthy human individuals. Assay used: immunoSEQ multiplex PCR; TCRdb lists only in-frame clones, some missing. There are about 2.1 million clones in the sample; about 92% occur only once, and under 2% lies in the top ten. Terminally differentiated effector memory CD45RA+ cells were left out of the naive CD8 fraction, which was CD45RO-negative and positively selected for CCR7. The sequenced material came from naive CD8+ T cells from PBMCs. The receptors were gathered from a man aged 18 to 30 in good health. Some clones in this sample may be carry-over from other donors' samples.

Written as DNA, the CDR3 is TGTGCCAGTAGTTCTCCTAGGGATGGGACCGGGGAGCTGTTTTTT. Protein: CASSSPRDGTGELFF. V is TRBV19 and J is TRBJ2-2; no definite D call. Trimming took 5 bases from V and 5 from J, leaving 15 bases between them. The CDR3 length is 15 residues. CDR1 LNHDA and CDR2 SQIVND come from the germline V gene (reference sequence).

This chain joins TRBV30 and TRBJ2-1; D possibly corresponds to TRBD1 (6 bases). CDR3 length: 12 residues. Per the germline V gene, CDR1 is GTSNPN and CDR2 is SVGIG (reference sequence). The ends were cut back, 3 bases at V and 9 bases at J, with 12 bases in the middle. CDR3 in DNA: TGTGCCTGGAGGAATATAGGGGGTGAGCAGTTCTTC. Translating gives CAWRNIGGEQFF.

This sequence joins TRBV6-6 and TRBJ1-1; D ambiguous. The CDR3 runs to 15 residues. Trimming shortened V by 4 bases and J by 3 bases, and 15 bases separated the two germline ends. The germline CDR1 and CDR2 sequences are MNHNY and SVGAGI (reference sequence). The CDR3 bases are TGTGCCAGCAGTTCGCCCGGGCCCGGGCACACTGAAGCTTTCTTT. Its protein is CASSSPGPGHTEAFF.

The rearrangement links TRBV4-1 to TRBJ2-7; D gene unclear. The CDR3 length is 13 residues. In germline, CDR1 is MGHRA, CDR2 YSYEKL. With 5 bases removed from V and 4 bases from J, the gap between germline ends came to 12 bases. Here the CDR3 DNA reads TGCGCCAGCAGCTTCCGGGCCTTTTACGAGCAGTACTTC. It specifies CASSFRAFYEQYF.

The rearrangement uses TRBV15 and TRBJ2-7; no reliable D call. Germline V CDR1 and CDR2: LNHNV, YYDKDF (reference sequence). The CDR3 totals 15 residues. V was trimmed by 0 bases and J by 4 bases, leaving 13 bases between them. CDR3 in amino acids: CATSRESSIWYEQYF. The CDR3 nucleotides are TGTGCCACCAGCAGAGAGTCGAGTATTTGGTACGAGCAGTACTTC.

This clone was detected only once. This rearrangement joins TRBV9 to TRBJ2-7, with 7 bases that match TRBD1. Trimming removed 0 bases from V and 3 bases from J; junction bases left unmatched: 6. Germline CDR1 SGDLS, CDR2 YYNGEE. The CDR3 has 15 amino acids. The CDR3 bases are TGTGCCAGCAGCGTAGGGCCAGGGGGAATCTACGAGCAGTACTTC. Protein sequence: CASSVGPGGIYEQYF.

Of note for this clone: Other nucleotide sequences from this sample produce the same CDR3. The rearrangement links TRBV14 to TRBJ2-7; D is unclear. V lost 4 bases to trimming and J lost 2 bases, with 3 bases between them. The CDR3 runs to 11 residues. Germline V gene data show CDR1 as SGHDN and CDR2 as FVKESK. The CDR3 DNA is TGTGCCAGCAGCCTTGCCTACGAGCAGTACTTC. Its translation is CASSLAYEQYF.

CDR3 DNA sequence: TGCGCCAGCTGCGGGTCGGTTTATAGGACAGGCCCGAACACTGAAGCTTTCTTT. Its translation is CASCGSVYRTGPNTEAFF. This chain uses TRBV4-1 with TRBJ1-1, with 7 bases aligning to TRBD1. J gave up 1 base and V 8 bases, and 19 bases lay outside the gene matches. Germline CDR1 reads MGHRA; CDR2 reads YSYEKL. There are 18 residues in the CDR3.

This clone has a single count. V and J are TRBV9 and TRBJ2-1; no reliable D call. V lost 3 bases and J 2 bases, leaving 12 bases between the germline ends. This CDR3 spans 15 amino acids. CDR1 and CDR2 (germline): SGDLS, YYNGEE. CDR3 loop: CASSAPEAPYNEQFF. In DNA, the CDR3 is TGTGCCAGCAGCGCCCCAGAGGCTCCCTACAATGAGCAGTTCTTC.

V is TRBV11-2 and J is TRBJ2-7, with D unclear. The CDR3 extends over 14 amino acids. CDR1 is SGHAT, CDR2 FQNNGV, per germline. The germline V and J ends were trimmed by 8 bases and 0 bases, with 14 bases remaining between them. This CDR3 is CASSFVRSSYEQYF. CDR3 DNA: TGTGCCAGCTCGTTTGTCCGGAGCTCCTACGAGCAGTACTTC.

The chain recombines TRBV5-4 with TRBJ2-7; D may be TRBD1 (5 bases). Germline assignment: CDR1 SGHNT and CDR2 YYREEE (reference sequence). V was trimmed by 4 bases and J by 0 bases, leaving 17 bases between them. The CDR3 is made up of 16 amino acids. The CDR3 spells CASSQGPGLASYEQYF. CDR3 coding DNA: TGTGCCAGCAGCCAGGGCCCCGGATTGGCCTCCTACGAGCAGTACTTC.

The chain uses TRBV7-6 and TRBJ1-1, with 10 nucleotides matching TRBD1. Germline V gene lookup returns CDR1 SGHVS and CDR2 FNYEAQ. J gave up 0 bases and V 2 bases, and 12 bases lay outside the gene matches. The CDR3 is 19 residues long. The CDR3 protein is CASSLYLGTGALMNTEAFF. The CDR3 coding sequence is TGTGCCAGCAGCTTATATCTCGGGACAGGGGCCCTCATGAACACTGAAGCTTTCTTT.

The CDR3 DNA reads as TGTGCCAGCAGTTTCGAGGGTAGCAACGAGCAGTACTTC. This gives the protein CASSFEGSNEQYF. The chain recombines TRBV28 with TRBJ2-7; D might be TRBD2 (5 bases). Germline CDR1 is MDHEN and CDR2 is SYDVKM. The CDR3 spans 13 residues. V was clipped by 3 bases and J by 5 bases, with 11 bases between them.

This clone has a single count. The chain links TRBV9 to TRBJ2-7, with D possibly TRBD1 on 6 matching bases. V was clipped by 0 bases and J by 1 base, with 11 bases between them. CDR1 and CDR2 (germline): SGDLS, YYNGEE. CDR3 length: 15 amino acids. The CDR3 reads CASSVDRVGSYEQYF. Here the CDR3 DNA reads TGTGCCAGCAGCGTAGACAGGGTGGGGTCCTACGAGCAGTACTTC.

The rearrangement links TRBV7-9 to TRBJ2-1; TRBD2 aligns across 7 bases. In germline, CDR1 is SEHNR, CDR2 FQNEAQ (reference sequence). V lost 5 bases to trimming and J lost 0 bases; unmatched junction nucleotides: 10. The CDR3 is 17 residues long. CDR3 loop: CASSPPSGASSYNEQFF. The CDR3 region has the DNA TGTGCCAGCAGCCCCCCTAGCGGCGCGAGCTCCTACAATGAGCAGTTCTTC.

This clone appeared once. The same CDR3 is also encoded by other DNA sequences in this sample. The chain links TRBV28 to TRBJ1-5, with D tentatively TRBD1 (5 bases). Germline V gene sequence: CDR1 MDHEN, CDR2 SYDVKM. The CDR3 covers 14 residues. The V and J ends lost 2 bases and 4 bases respectively, with 9 bases between them. CDR3 protein: CASSLDRLNQPQHF. The DNA of the CDR3 is TGTGCCAGCAGTTTAGACAGATTAAATCAGCCCCAGCATTTT. Combining the CDR3 with reference TRBV28 and TRBJ1-5 gives the whole variable domain DVKVTQSSRYLVKRTGEKVFLECVQDMDHENMFWYRQDPGLGLRLIYFSYDVKMKEKGDIPEGYSVSREKKERFSLILESASTNQTSMYLCASSLDRLNQPQHFGDGTRLSIL.

The V gene is TRBV4-2, the J gene TRBJ2-5; 11 bases agree with TRBD2. V lost 0 bases, J lost 0 bases, and 6 bases stayed unmatched. This CDR3 contains 18 residues. Per germline, CDR1 LGHNA and CDR2 YNFKEQ. The CDR3 protein is CASSQETSGEGDQETQYF. The CDR3 nucleotides are TGTGCCAGCAGCCAAGAGACTAGCGGGGAGGGGGACCAAGAGACCCAGTACTTC.

The V and J genes are TRBV30 and TRBJ2-5, with TRBD1 matching over 8 bases. V was pared by 3 bases and J by 4 bases, with 4 bases of the junction left unmatched. There are 13 residues in the CDR3. Looked up from germline, CDR1 is GTSNPN and CDR2 is SVGIG (reference sequence). This chain's CDR3 is CAWSGTGGETQYF. CDR3 DNA: TGTGCCTGGAGCGGGACAGGAGGAGAGACCCAGTACTTC.

This chain uses TRBV7-9 with TRBJ2-2; D is uncertain. CDR3 size: 15 residues. With 1 base removed from V and 5 bases from J, the gap between germline ends came to 11 bases. The germline gives CDR1 SEHNR, CDR2 FQNEAQ (reference sequence). The DNA for the CDR3 is TGTGCCAGCAGCTTAGGGGAAGAACTTACCGGGGAGCTGTTTTTT. It codes for CASSLGEELTGELFF. Drawing the rest from reference TRBV7-9 and TRBJ2-2, the complete variable domain is DTGVSQNPRHKITKRGQNVTFRCDPISEHNRLYWYRQTLGQGPEFLTYFQNEAQLEKSRLLSDRFSAERPKGSFSTLEIQRTEQGDSAMYLCASSLGEELTGELFFGEGSRLTVL.

This chain uses TRBV10-3 with TRBJ1-2, with TRBD1 matching over 7 bases. The CDR3 length is 12 residues. After removal of 7 bases from V and 4 bases from J, the junction contained 3 bases not matched to a gene. CDR1 and CDR2 (germline): ENHRY, SYGVKD. CDR3 loop: CAIMQGGYGYTF. CDR3 DNA: TGTGCCATCATGCAGGGGGGCTATGGCTACACCTTC.